The 24 T cell receptor beta chains given below trace back to one sample, sequenced in a study of blood T cell repertoires in COVID-19. The assay was immunoSEQ multiplex PCR, and TCRdb's table has in-frame clones only and misses some. The top ten clones hold approximately 4.3% of a sample with around 260,000 clones, 88% of them seen once. Sequenced sample: peripheral blood. These receptors came from a man between 60 and 75 years old who had recovered from COVID-19.

The chain is built from TRBV3-1 (or the pseudogene TRBV3-2) and TRBJ1-3, with D perhaps TRBD1 (6 bases). Trimming removed 4 bases from V and 2 bases from J, with 12 bases in between. In germline, CDR1 is LGHDT, CDR2 YNNKEL (reference sequence). This CDR3 has 15 residues. CDR3 sequence reads: CASSRSTGTGNTIYF. The CDR3 coding sequence is TGTGCCAGCAGCCGATCTACAGGGACTGGAAACACCATATATTTT.

The CDR3 DNA sequence: TGCAGCGTTGAGGGAAACAGGGGAGGCGGCTACACCTTC. Protein: CSVEGNRGGGYTF. The V and J genes are TRBV29-1 and TRBJ1-2; 7 nucleotides agree with TRBD1. Germline assignment: CDR1 SQVTM and CDR2 ANQGSEA. Trimming cost V 3 bases and J 8 bases; bases outside gene matches: 9. The CDR3 has 13 amino acids.

This clone was detected a few times. The CDR3 region is CASSLDGGGRETQYF. The CDR3 nucleotides read TGCGCCAGCAGCTTGGATGGGGGGGGGCGAGAGACCCAGTACTTC. The chain combines TRBV5-1 with TRBJ2-5; a possible D gene is TRBD2 (7 bases). Germline lookup yields CDR1 SGHRS and CDR2 YFSETQ. V was cut by 0 bases and J by 4 bases, with 13 bases left in between. The CDR3 contains 15 residues.

CDR3 nucleotide sequence: TGTGCCAGCAGCCTCAGGGGCAGGGGTGAAAAACTGTTTTTT. It is translated as CASSLRGRGEKLFF. The chain is built from TRBV14 and TRBJ1-4, with a tentative D call TRBD1 (6 bases). The CDR3 extends over 14 amino acids. Looked up from germline, CDR1 is SGHDN and CDR2 is FVKESK. Trimming pared 4 bases from V and 7 bases from J, leaving 13 bases between.

This clone was detected a few times. V usage is TRBV9 and J usage is TRBJ2-1; D not certain. The germline gives CDR1 SGDLS, CDR2 YYNGEE. This CDR3 has 15 residues. Trimming shortened V by 4 bases and J by 9 bases, and 20 bases separated the two germline ends. In DNA, the CDR3 is TGTGCCAGCAGCCCTTCTTCAGGCCAGTGGTCTGAGCAGTTCTTC. Its protein product is CASSPSSGQWSEQFF. The whole variable domain, remainder taken from reference TRBV9 and TRBJ2-1, is DSGVTQTPKHLITATGQRVTLRCSPRSGDLSVYWYQQSLDQGLQFLIQYYNGEERAKGNILERFSAQQFPDLHSELNLSSLELGDSALYFCASSPSSGQWSEQFFGPGTRLTVL.

The chain recombines TRBV5-4 with TRBJ1-4; D gene uncertain. From germline, CDR1 is SGHNT and CDR2 YYREEE (reference sequence). V lost 7 bases and J lost 3, with 16 bases in between. The CDR3 consists of 15 residues. CDR3 sequence reads: CASHGRHEANEKLFF. The CDR3 DNA is TGTGCCAGCCACGGTCGTCACGAGGCTAATGAAAAACTGTTTTTT.

This clone was picked up one time. The chain links TRBV27 to TRBJ2-7, with TRBD2 matching over 8 bases. The V segment lost 5 bases and the J segment 2 bases; nucleotides outside the gene matches: 11. CDR1 and CDR2 (germline): MNHEY, SMNVEV (reference sequence). CDR3 length: 16 residues. CDR3 sequence: CASSPSGGMGTYEQYF. CDR3 DNA sequence: TGTGCCAGCAGTCCAAGCGGGGGAATGGGAACCTACGAGCAGTACTTC.

The CDR3 bases are TGTGCCTGGACTGGAATCACTAGGAAGACCCAGTACTTC. Its protein is CAWTGITRKTQYF. The chain carries TRBV30 and TRBJ2-5; D might be TRBD2 (5 bases). The CDR3 has 13 residues. Looked up from germline, CDR1 is GTSNPN and CDR2 is SVGIG (reference sequence). V lost 4 bases and J lost 6, with 15 bases in between.

CDR3 coding DNA: TGCGCCAGCAGCCTTAGAAACACCATATATTTT. Its translation: CASSLRNTIYF. The V and J genes are TRBV4-1 and TRBJ1-3; D ambiguous. The ends were cut back, 4 bases at V and 5 bases at J, with 3 bases in the middle. The CDR3 sequence is 11 residues long. Germline V CDR1 and CDR2: MGHRA, YSYEKL.

This CDR3 reads CASGLVPNRQETQYF. The CDR3 bases are TGTGCTAGTGGTTTGGTACCGAACAGACAAGAGACCCAGTACTTC. The rearrangement links TRBV12-5 to TRBJ2-5; D gene ambiguous. V was shortened by 0 bases and J by 2 bases, with 10 bases between the two germline ends. The CDR3 consists of 15 residues. CDR1 LGHNT and CDR2 FRNRAP come from the germline V gene.

J is TRBJ1-1 and V is TRBV5-4, with D maybe TRBD1 (6 bases). Trimming took 4 bases from V and 3 from J, leaving 19 bases between them. The CDR3 is 16 residues long. Germline loops: CDR1 SGHNT, CDR2 YYREEE (reference sequence). The CDR3 reads CASSDRDQGLYTEAFF. The CDR3 DNA reads TGTGCCAGCAGCGACCGGGACCAGGGGTTGTACACTGAAGCTTTCTTT.

The CDR3 region has the DNA TGTGCCACCAGGTCACCCCCGGGACAGGAGGGTTACAATGAGCAGTTCTTC. Amino acid sequence: CATRSPPGQEGYNEQFF. The V call is TRBV24-1, the J call TRBJ2-1; 8 positions agree with TRBD1. Germline lookup yields CDR1 KGHDR and CDR2 SFDVKD. With V trimmed by 7 bases and J by 4 bases, 14 bases remained unmatched. The CDR3 contains 17 residues.

The rearrangement links TRBV9 to TRBJ1-2; TRBD1 matches 9 bases. The CDR3 has 17 residues. Unmatched junction bases numbered 10, after V lost 2 bases and J lost 2 bases. Per germline, CDR1 SGDLS and CDR2 YYNGEE. The CDR3 nucleotides are TGTGCCAGCAGCGTGAATCCTCTGGGACAGGGAAACTATGGCTACACCTTC. Protein: CASSVNPLGQGNYGYTF.

This clone was counted ten times or more. The V call is TRBV14, the J call TRBJ1-4; 8 positions match TRBD1. The CDR3 sequence is 14 residues long. The trim removed 4 bases at V and 6 bases at J, leaving 4 bases unmatched. CDR1 and CDR2 (germline): SGHDN, FVKESK. As DNA, the CDR3 is TGTGCCAGCAGCCCGACAGGGGTGGATGAAAAACTGTTTTTT. Its protein product is CASSPTGVDEKLFF.

J is TRBJ1-6 and V is TRBV5-1; tentatively, D is TRBD1 (6 bases). Per the germline V gene, CDR1 is SGHRS and CDR2 is YFSETQ. The CDR3 runs to 14 residues. V lost 4 bases and J lost 7, with 12 bases in between. The CDR3 nucleotides read TGCGCCAGCAGCGTGGACAGCCCGAATTCACCCCTCCACTTT. Protein sequence: CASSVDSPNSPLHF.

V is TRBV5-6 and J is TRBJ1-3, with D possibly TRBD1 on 5 matching bases. The CDR3 totals 13 residues. Trimming pared 4 bases from V and 8 bases from J, leaving 13 bases between. CDR1 and CDR2 (germline): SGHDT, YYEEEE. The CDR3 region has the DNA TGTGCCAGCAGCCCCGCGGGGGTGGACACCATATATTTT. Its translation is CASSPAGVDTIYF.

This chain connects TRBV6-5 to TRBJ1-2, with 7 nucleotides matching TRBD1. V dropped 0 bases and J dropped 6; count of bases not matched to a gene: 7. Germline-derived CDR1 and CDR2 are MNHEY and SVGAGI. The length of the CDR3 is 15 residues. As DNA, the CDR3 is TGTGCCAGCAGTTACTCGAGGTTGCAGGGGGATGGCTACACCTTC. It translates to CASSYSRLQGDGYTF.

The rearrangement links TRBV12-3 or TRBV12-4 to TRBJ1-5; D is uncertain. CDR3 length equals 13 residues. The V end lost 6 bases, the J end lost 2 bases, and 8 bases lay between the germline ends. Here the CDR3 DNA reads TGTGCCAGCAGGCGGCCCGGCAATCAGCCCCAGCATTTT. Translation: CASRRPGNQPQHF.

The V call is TRBV6-2 or TRBV6-3, the J call TRBJ2-5; 9 nucleotides match TRBD2. The ends lost 5 bases at V and 4 bases at J; junction bases unmatched: 11. Germline loops: CDR1 MNHEY, CDR2 SVGEGT. The CDR3 covers 16 residues. The CDR3 spells CASSTIAGAVRETQYF. Written as DNA, the CDR3 is TGTGCCAGCAGTACGATAGCGGGGGCGGTGAGAGAGACCCAGTACTTC.

The DNA for the CDR3 is TGTGCCAGCAGCTCGGATCGAGCGGGGCAAGAGACCCAGTACTTC. Translation gives CASSSDRAGQETQYF. This chain joins TRBV5-6 and TRBJ2-5; 7 nucleotides align to TRBD2. The junction had 7 bases not matched to a gene; V was cut back by 3 bases and J by 2 bases. This CDR3 has 15 residues. Germline V gives CDR1 SGHDT, CDR2 YYEEEE.

The J gene is TRBJ2-3, the V gene TRBV18, with D possibly matching TRBD1 (6 bases). The germline gives CDR1 KGHSH, CDR2 LQKENI. This CDR3 comprises 16 residues. V lost 3 bases, J lost 0 bases, and 13 bases lay in between. DNA for the CDR3: TGTGCCAGCTCACCCCTTTCAGGGGACAGCACAGATACGCAGTATTTT. Translating gives CASSPLSGDSTDTQYF.

The chain carries TRBV9 and TRBJ2-5, with no clear D. The CDR3 covers 14 residues. Trimming removed 0 bases from V and 1 base from J, with 7 bases in between. Germline CDR1 is SGDLS and CDR2 is YYNGEE. In DNA form, the CDR3 reads TGTGCCAGCAGCGTAGCTCCCCCCCAAGAGACCCAGTACTTC. Its translation: CASSVAPPQETQYF.

This clone has a handful of counts. The genes are TRBV11-2 and TRBJ2-2; no reliable D call. Germline values: CDR1 SGHAT, CDR2 FQNNGV. The length of the CDR3 is 12 residues. The ends were cut back, 4 bases at V and 3 bases at J, with 3 bases in the middle. The CDR3 is CASSSYTGELFF. In DNA form, the CDR3 reads TGTGCCAGCAGCTCATACACCGGGGAGCTGTTTTTT.

The chain couples TRBV7-9 to TRBJ1-4, with 10 bases fitting TRBD1. Unmatched junction bases numbered 5, after V lost 5 bases and J lost 2 bases. CDR1 is SEHNR, CDR2 FQNEAQ, per germline (reference sequence). This CDR3 contains 16 residues. CDR3 DNA: TGTGCCAGCAGCCCCGGACAGGGGGTTACTAATGAAAAACTGTTTTTT. Its translation: CASSPGQGVTNEKLFF. Supplemented by reference TRBV7-9 and TRBJ1-4, the full variable domain reads DTGVSQNPRHKITKRGQNVTFRCDPISEHNRLYWYRQTLGQGPEFLTYFQNEAQLEKSRLLSDRFSAERPKGSFSTLEIQRTEQGDSAMYLCASSPGQGVTNEKLFFGSGTQLSVL.